This T cell receptor (beta chain) was identified during a study of blood T cell repertoires in COVID-19. Sequencing used immunoSEQ multiplex PCR; TCRdb keeps in-frame clones, though not all of them. The data show 200,000 to 250,000 clones, less than 85% seen once. The CDR3 extends over 14 amino acids. V lost 0 bases to trimming and J lost 4 bases, with 9 bases between them. Germline loops: CDR1 LNHNV, CDR2 YYDKDF (reference sequence). The sequence came from a man aged 55 to 70 who had recovered from COVID-19. The sample was PBMCs or T cells enriched from blood (not recorded which). V gene TRBV15 combines with J gene TRBJ1-1, with D unresolved. The CDR3, as DNA: TGTGCCACCAGCAGAGATTCAAAAGCCACTGAAGCTTTCTTT. This sequence encodes CATSRDSKATEAFF.